These T cell receptor beta chains were read from a single sample in a study of cytomegalovirus exposure and HLA in healthy donors. Sequencing used immunoSEQ multiplex PCR; TCRdb keeps in-frame clones, though not all of them. The table records under 150,000 clones, approximately 72% of them present only once. Source material: PBMCs. Receptors originate from a human donor in good health. The CDR3 runs from the conserved cysteine through the conserved F or W. The D gene is left open where the match is weak. Not all rows give a size; the values are once, few, many and, for expanded clones, a class.

TGTGCCAGCAGCTTATCGAGACAGGGGATGTTCTTC	CASSLSRQGMFF	TRBJ2-1	.	TRBV11-2	TRBD1
TGTGCCAGCAGAAGACTAGCGGGGACTAAAGAGACCCAGTACTTC	CASRRLAGTKETQYF	TRBJ2-5	once	TRBV27	TRBD2
TGTGCCTGGAGTGTCACAGGGGTCGGGGAAAAACTGTTTTTT	CAWSVTGVGEKLFF	TRBJ1-4	.	TRBV30	TRBD1
TGTGCCAGCAGCTTAGGCAGGGCGAGTGGCTACACCTTC	CASSLGRASGYTF	TRBJ1-2	.	TRBV11-2	.
TGTGCCAGCAGTTCCATCCAGGGCTCCCAGCCCCAGCATTTT	CASSSIQGSQPQHF	TRBJ1-5	.	TRBV6-6	.
TGTGCCAGCAGTTTGGGGGACAGGGCGACTGAAGCTTTCTTT	CASSLGDRATEAFF	TRBJ1-1	.	TRBV27	TRBD1
TGTGCCAGCAGCGTCGGACAGGGCAACTACAATGAGCAGTTCTTC	CASSVGQGNYNEQFF	TRBJ2-1	.	TRBV9	TRBD1
TGCAGTGCTAACTACCAAGAGACCCAGTACTTC	CSANYQETQYF	TRBJ2-5	few	TRBV20-1	.
TGTGCCAGCAGCATCCCTTCGGGGTTCCACGAGCAGTACTTC	CASSIPSGFHEQYF	TRBJ2-7	once	TRBV6-1	.
TGCGCCAGCAGCTTGATTGGACAGGGAGTTGCGGGGGCCAACGTCCTGACTTTC	CASSLIGQGVAGANVLTF	TRBJ2-6	.	TRBV5-1	TRBD1
TGTGCCAGCAGTTCTACGGGACAGGGACGAAATCAGCCCCAGCATTTT	CASSSTGQGRNQPQHF	TRBJ1-5	.	TRBV27	TRBD1
TGTGCCAGCAGCGGGAGTAATTCACCCCTCCACTTT	CASSGSNSPLHF	TRBJ1-6	.	TRBV5-4	.
TGTGCCAGCAGACCGACAGGGGTGAACTATGGCTACACCTTC	CASRPTGVNYGYTF	TRBJ1-2	.	TRBV5-6	TRBD1
TGCGCCAGCAGCTCCTGGGACAGTGGATCCTACGAGCAGTACTTC	CASSSWDSGSYEQYF	TRBJ2-7	.	TRBV5-1	TRBD1
TGTGCCAGCAGCTCATTCAGGGGGCCCTCGCAGTTGGAGACCCAGTACTTC	CASSSFRGPSQLETQYF	TRBJ2-5	few	TRBV7-9	TRBD1
TGTGCCAGCAGCGTAGTAATCGGGGGCGAGCAGTACTTC	CASSVVIGGEQYF	TRBJ2-7	.	TRBV9	.
TGTGCCAGCCTCCCCGCCGGACAGGGAAGAGATACGCAGTATTTT	CASLPAGQGRDTQYF	TRBJ2-3	once	TRBV27	TRBD1
TGTGCCAGCAGTTGGACAGGGGCAACCAATCAGCCCCAGCATTTT	CASSWTGATNQPQHF	TRBJ1-5	few	TRBV6-5	TRBD1
TGTGCCAGCAGCCCGGGGGTTGGACCGACCGGGGAGCTGTTTTTT	CASSPGVGPTGELFF	TRBJ2-2	.	TRBV7-9	.
TGTGCCAGTAGTATCGGACAGGGGTGGTACGAGCAGTACTTC	CASSIGQGWYEQYF	TRBJ2-7	.	TRBV19	TRBD1
TGTGCCTGGACCTTATCGGACAGGGTGAACACTGAAGCTTTCTTT	CAWTLSDRVNTEAFF	TRBJ1-1	.	TRBV30	TRBD1
TGTGCCAGCGGAGTTTTCGGCAGGGCGGGGGAGCAGTACTTC	CASGVFGRAGEQYF	TRBJ2-7	.	TRBV28	.
TGCAGCGTTGGTAAAGTACAGGGAGGGAGAAATTATGGCTACACCTTC	CSVGKVQGGRNYGYTF	TRBJ1-2	.	TRBV29-1	.
TGTGCCAGCAGCTTGCGTTCATCCGGCGGTTCACCCCTCCACTTT	CASSLRSSGGSPLHF	TRBJ1-6	.	TRBV5-4	.
TGTGCCAGCAGTCTACAGCCTACGTCGGGGGAGCAGTACTTC	CASSLQPTSGEQYF	TRBJ2-7	.	TRBV6-6	.
TGTGCCAGCAGCCGATCGGGGGGGATTCCTTACGAGCAGTACTTC	CASSRSGGIPYEQYF	TRBJ2-7	.	TRBV13	TRBD2
TGTGCCAGCAGTGACACGGCTCAGGGCACAGATACGCAGTATTTT	CASSDTAQGTDTQYF	TRBJ2-3	.	TRBV6-4	.
TGTGCCAGCAGCTGGGGGGCGGGGGCGGATCAGCCCCAGCATTTT	CASSWGAGADQPQHF	TRBJ1-5	.	TRBV9	.
TGTGCCACCAGCAGAGATGTTGGGCTAGCGGGAGGGCAAAACACCGGGGAGCTGTTTTTT	CATSRDVGLAGGQNTGELFF	TRBJ2-2	.	TRBV15	TRBD2